This T cell receptor beta chain was captured in a study of shared clonotypes between healthy human individuals. Looking at the study overall: CD4 naive and memory got three plates each, CD8 naive two, CD8 memory one.

Deep-level running was used for the assay. Generated by immunoSEQ multiplex PCR, the TCRdb table keeps only in-frame clones and is missing some. The repertoire holds about 2 million clones, with just under 95% as singletons. Naive CD8 cells lacked CD45RO, underwent positive selection for CCR7 and left out terminally differentiated effector memory CD45RA+ cells. Study-wide points: Represented genetic and exposure-history diversity was restricted by having few donors.

Concerning this clone itself: Its cognate antigen is unknown.

The V and J ends lost 5 bases and 4 bases respectively, with 11 bases between them. This CDR3 region has 12 residues. CDR1 and CDR2 (germline): SQVTM, ANQGSEA. The gene calls are TRBV29-1 and TRBJ2-5; the D gene is possibly TRBD1 (5 bases). This receptor was obtained from a man aged 18 to 30 in good health. Specimen: naive CD8+ T cells sorted from blood. The CDR3: CSVTIQGETQYF. The CDR3 DNA is TGCAGCGTTACGATCCAGGGAGAGACCCAGTACTTC.